A selection of T cell receptor beta chains follows, all from one sample in a study of CD8 T cells in ankylosing spondylitis. TCRdb fed the 5' RACE reads into MiXCR, producing one record per CDR3 protein. The sample yields under 85,000 distinct CDR3 sequences, roughly 5% seen once. The sequenced sample was blood, either unsorted or a sorted T cell fraction (not recorded which). Every receptor here comes from a male donor with ankylosing spondylitis or in good health (not recorded which). Each CDR3 is given with its conserved first and last residue. D genes are given only for firm matches. Clone size appears in some rows only: once, few, many, or a class for an expanded clone.

J gene | V gene | clone size | D gene | CDR3 protein | CDR3 DNA
TRBJ2-1 | TRBV12-3/TRBV12-4 | many | TRBD2 | CASSLLAGGTVEQFF | TGTGCCAGCAGCTTACTAGCGGGGGGGACCGTTGAGCAGTTCTTC
TRBJ1-1 | TRBV12-3/TRBV12-4 | many | . | CASGTGTGNTEAFF | TGTGCCAGCGGCACCGGGACGGGTAACACTGAAGCTTTCTTT
TRBJ1-6 | TRBV27 | many | . | CASSLYPEGLNSPLHF | TGTGCCAGCAGTTTATACCCCGAGGGATTGAATTCACCCCTCCACTTT
TRBJ2-2 | TRBV19 | many | TRBD2 | CASSLKTGGDTGELFF | TGTGCCAGTAGTCTGAAAACGGGGGGGGACACCGGGGAGCTGTTTTTT
TRBJ2-1 | TRBV5-1 | many | . | CASSLGDGVNEQFF | TGCGCCAGCAGCTTGGGGGACGGGGTCAATGAGCAGTTCTTC
TRBJ2-3 | TRBV29-1 | many | . | CSVGRAGTDTQYF | TGCAGCGTTGGTCGAGCTGGCACAGATACGCAGTATTTT
TRBJ2-7 | TRBV12-3/TRBV12-4 | many | . | CASSRGADFYEQYF | TGTGCCAGCAGTAGGGGGGCAGATTTCTACGAGCAGTACTTC
TRBJ1-6 | TRBV3-1 | many | TRBD1 | CASSQQGAHNSPLHF | TGTGCCAGCAGCCAACAGGGGGCGCATAATTCACCCCTCCACTTT
TRBJ2-5 | TRBV6-2/TRBV6-3 | many | TRBD1 | CASSYSIWDSEETQYF | TGTGCCAGCAGTTACTCGATCTGGGACAGCGAGGAGACCCAGTACTTC
TRBJ2-7 | TRBV7-9 | . | TRBD1 | CASSFDRGGGYEQYF | TGTGCCAGCAGCTTCGACAGGGGAGGAGGTTACGAGCAGTACTTC
TRBJ2-2 | TRBV5-1 | many | . | CASSLQSVTGELFF | TGCGCCAGCAGCTTACAATCTGTCACCGGGGAGCTGTTTTTT
TRBJ2-3 | TRBV29-1 | many | TRBD2 | CSVAASGGTDTQYF | TGCAGCGTTGCTGCCAGCGGGGGCACAGATACGCAGTATTTT
TRBJ2-5 | TRBV20-1 | many | . | CSASRDGLLYQETQYF | TGCAGTGCTAGCCGGGACGGATTACTTTACCAAGAGACCCAGTACTTC
TRBJ2-1 | TRBV11-2 | . | TRBD2 | CASRPSGASSYNEQFF | TGTGCCAGCAGGCCTAGCGGGGCTAGCTCCTACAATGAGCAGTTCTTC
TRBJ2-7 | TRBV29-1 | many | . | CSVEGGGASSYEQYF | TGCAGCGTTGAAGGGGGTGGCGCCAGCTCCTACGAGCAGTACTTC
TRBJ2-7 | TRBV9 | many | . | CASSVLGGNEQYF | TGTGCCAGCAGCGTCTTAGGGGGGAACGAGCAGTACTTC
TRBJ2-7 | TRBV4-1 | many | . | CASSQGGHLTLSYEQYF | TGCGCCAGCAGCCAAGGAGGGCACCTTACCCTATCCTACGAGCAGTACTTC
TRBJ1-6 | TRBV20-1 | many | TRBD1 | CSAWDRSYNSPLHF | TGCAGTGCTTGGGACAGGTCATATAATTCACCCCTCCACTTT
TRBJ2-2 | TRBV5-1 | many | . | CASTVSGRANTGELFF | TGCGCCAGCACCGTCAGTGGGCGGGCGAACACCGGGGAGCTGTTTTTT
TRBJ2-2 | TRBV12-5 | many | . | CASGLVSRGTGELFF | TGTGCTAGTGGTTTGGTATCGAGAGGAACCGGGGAGCTGTTTTTT
TRBJ1-2 | TRBV30 | many | . | CAWSRVATTDGYTF | TGTGCCTGGAGTCGGGTGGCCACCACTGATGGCTACACCTTC
TRBJ2-2 | TRBV5-1 | many | TRBD2 | CASSTGLALNTGELFF | TGCGCCAGCAGCACCGGACTAGCGCTGAACACCGGGGAGCTGTTTTTT
TRBJ2-7 | TRBV20-1 | many | TRBD1 | CSAQGTGDTMGQYF | TGCAGTGCCCAAGGGACAGGAGATACGATGGGGCAGTACTTC
TRBJ2-5 | TRBV5-6 | many | . | CASSFNTGAQETQYF | TGTGCCAGCAGCTTTAATACCGGGGCCCAAGAGACCCAGTACTTC
TRBJ2-2 | TRBV10-1 | many | . | CASSVARESGELFF | TGCGCCAGCAGTGTGGCCAGGGAGTCCGGGGAGCTGTTTTTT
TRBJ2-4 | TRBV12-3/TRBV12-4 | many | . | CASNPGGHRDIQYF | TGTGCCAGCAACCCGGGGGGACACAGGGACATTCAGTACTTC
TRBJ2-7 | TRBV29-1 | many | . | CSVRTQSSYEQYF | TGCAGCGTTCGGACACAAAGCTCCTACGAGCAGTACTTC
TRBJ1-5 | TRBV29-1 | many | TRBD1 | CSAGQGTQPQHF | TGCAGCGCGGGACAGGGGACTCAGCCCCAGCATTTT
TRBJ2-1 | TRBV10-1 | many | . | CASSESGGWSSYNEQFF | TGCGCCAGCAGTGAGTCGGGGGGCTGGAGCTCCTACAATGAGCAGTTCTTC
TRBJ2-7 | TRBV12-3/TRBV12-4 | many | . | CASSLGRRAYEQYF | TGTGCCAGCAGTTTGGGCCGTAGGGCTTACGAGCAGTACTTC
TRBJ2-1 | TRBV6-2/TRBV6-3 | many | TRBD2 | CASSWVGGNEQFF | TGTGCCAGCAGTTGGGTGGGAGGGAATGAGCAGTTCTTC
TRBJ1-5 | TRBV7-2 | . | . | CASSLASPAGIQPQHF | TGTGCCAGCAGCTTAGCGAGCCCTGCAGGGATTCAGCCCCAGCATTTT
TRBJ2-3 | TRBV12-3/TRBV12-4 | many | . | CASSSYRDPRLDTQYF | TGTGCCAGCAGTTCCTATCGGGACCCTCGTCTTGATACGCAGTATTTT
TRBJ1-5 | TRBV7-2 | many | . | CASSSGINQPQHF | TGTGCCAGCAGCTCGGGAATCAATCAGCCCCAGCATTTT
TRBJ2-5 | TRBV5-6 | few | TRBD2 | CASSFTAGGLEETQYF | TGTGCCAGCAGCTTCACCGCGGGGGGGCTCGAGGAGACCCAGTACTTC
TRBJ2-5 | TRBV29-1 | many | . | CSVEGGAETQYF | TGCAGCGTGGAGGGTGGGGCAGAGACCCAGTACTTC
TRBJ2-3 | TRBV24-1 | many | . | CATRRGAQSTDTQYF | TGTGCCACCAGACGGGGGGCTCAAAGCACAGATACGCAGTATTTT
TRBJ2-4 | TRBV9 | many | . | CASSVDPDVAKNIQYF | TGTGCCAGCAGCGTAGATCCCGATGTAGCCAAAAACATTCAGTACTTC
TRBJ2-7 | TRBV7-8 | many | . | CASSLVRTAIYEQYF | TGTGCCAGCAGCTTAGTCAGGACAGCAATCTACGAGCAGTACTTC
TRBJ1-2 | TRBV11-2 | many | . | CASSLAVAGDYGYTF | TGTGCCAGCAGCTTAGCGGTCGCAGGAGACTATGGCTACACCTTC
TRBJ1-5 | TRBV7-2 | many | . | CASSLEGGERQPQHF | TGTGCCAGCAGCTTAGAGGGGGGCGAGCGTCAGCCCCAGCATTTT
TRBJ2-7 | TRBV20-1 | many | TRBD2 | CSARPTSGDAYEQYF | TGCAGTGCTAGACCGACTAGCGGTGATGCCTACGAGCAGTACTTC
TRBJ1-6 | TRBV18 | many | TRBD1 | CASSPRQGGDSPLHF | TGTGCCAGCTCCCCCAGACAGGGAGGGGATTCACCCCTCCACTTT
TRBJ2-5 | TRBV24-1 | many | TRBD1 | CAPSKGQGGSETQYF | TGTGCCCCCTCGAAAGGACAGGGAGGCAGTGAGACCCAGTACTTC
TRBJ1-6 | TRBV6-2/TRBV6-3 | many | . | CASRTSGGSPLHF | TGTGCCAGCAGAACGTCCGGGGGCTCACCCCTCCACTTT
TRBJ1-4 | TRBV4-1 | many | . | CASSPGRGGEKLFF | TGCGCCAGCAGCCCGGGCAGGGGAGGGGAAAAACTGTTTTTT
TRBJ2-5 | TRBV6-2/TRBV6-3 | many | . | CASSYSKGLEETQYF | TGTGCCAGCAGTTACTCGAAGGGTTTGGAGGAGACCCAGTACTTC
TRBJ2-2 | TRBV9 | . | . | CASSDRDENTGELFF | TGTGCCAGCAGCGACCGGGACGAGAACACCGGGGAGCTGTTTTTT
TRBJ2-3 | TRBV20-1 | few | . | CSAKGQTSLDTQYF | TGCAGTGCAAAGGGACAGACTAGCCTCGATACGCAGTATTTT
TRBJ1-2 | TRBV4-2 | many | . | CASSPRVGEGYTF | TGTGCCAGCAGTCCCCGGGTGGGGGAAGGCTACACCTTC
TRBJ2-1 | TRBV3-1 | many | TRBD2 | CASSHTSGGYNEQFF | TGTGCCAGCAGCCACACTAGCGGGGGCTACAATGAGCAGTTCTTC
TRBJ2-3 | TRBV5-1 | . | TRBD1 | CASTPGQGAGTDTQYF | TGCGCCAGCACCCCTGGTCAGGGGGCAGGCACAGATACGCAGTATTTT
TRBJ2-4 | TRBV28 | many | . | CASRVFSGKNIQYF | TGTGCCAGCAGAGTTTTTAGCGGCAAAAACATTCAGTACTTC
TRBJ2-3 | TRBV11-2 | many | TRBD2 | CASSPLGRGEFGTQYF | TGTGCCAGCAGCCCCCTGGGGCGGGGGGAATTTGGTACGCAGTATTTT
TRBJ2-7 | TRBV6-2/TRBV6-3 | many | . | CASSYSLRGTYEQYF | TGTGCCAGCAGTTACTCCCTGCGGGGAACCTACGAGCAGTACTTC